What follows describes a single TCR beta chain. Its antigen is currently unknown. Some clones are missing from TCRdb's copy, which holds only in-frame ones; the method was immunoSEQ multiplex PCR. The table records 15,000 to 20,000 clones, roughly 72% of them present only once. The data originate from a study of neoadjuvant anti-PD-1 for oral cavity cancer. Findings and limits, study-wide: Only three patients per response group were TCR-analyzed; validation needed.

These oral cavity squamous cell carcinomas were HPV-negative and locally advanced. CDR1 and CDR2 (germline): SGHRS, YFSETQ. V shed 4 bases and J 7 bases; nucleotides not matched to a gene: 10. The CDR3 spans 16 residues. Specimen: PBMCs, collected before nivolumab (anti-PD-1) treatment. This receptor was taken from a person between 40 and 85 years old with oral cavity squamous cell carcinoma. V and J are TRBV5-1 and TRBJ2-1; 11 bases are a match to TRBD2. CDR3 in amino acids: CASSLNLAGGGNEQFF. Written as DNA, the CDR3 is TGCGCCAGCAGCCTCAATCTAGCGGGAGGAGGAAATGAGCAGTTCTTC.